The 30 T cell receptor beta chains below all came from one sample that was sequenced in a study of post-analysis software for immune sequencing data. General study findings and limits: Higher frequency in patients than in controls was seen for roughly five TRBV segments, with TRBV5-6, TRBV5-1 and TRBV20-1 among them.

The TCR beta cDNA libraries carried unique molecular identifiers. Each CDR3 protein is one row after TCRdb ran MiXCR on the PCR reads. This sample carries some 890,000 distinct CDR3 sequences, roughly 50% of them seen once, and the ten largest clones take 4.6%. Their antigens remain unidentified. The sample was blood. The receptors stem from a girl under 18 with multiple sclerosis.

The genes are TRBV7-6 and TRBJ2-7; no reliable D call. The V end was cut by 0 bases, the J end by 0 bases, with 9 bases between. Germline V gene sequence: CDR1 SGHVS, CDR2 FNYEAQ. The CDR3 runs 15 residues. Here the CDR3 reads CASSLAAQSSYEQYF. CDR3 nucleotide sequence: TGTGCCAGCAGCTTAGCGGCCCAGAGCTCCTACGAGCAGTACTTC.

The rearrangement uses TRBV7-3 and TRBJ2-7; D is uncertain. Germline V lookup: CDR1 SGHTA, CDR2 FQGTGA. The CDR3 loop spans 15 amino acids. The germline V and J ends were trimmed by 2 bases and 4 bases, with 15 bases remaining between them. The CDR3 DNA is TGTGCCAGCAGCTTAGGGCCAGGATGGGGATACGAGCAGTACTTC. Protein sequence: CASSLGPGWGYEQYF.

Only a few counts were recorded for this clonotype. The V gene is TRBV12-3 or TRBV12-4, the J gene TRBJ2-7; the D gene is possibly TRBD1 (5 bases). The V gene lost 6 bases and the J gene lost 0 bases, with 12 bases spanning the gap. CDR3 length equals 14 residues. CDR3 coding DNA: TGTGCCAGCAGCGGGCAGGGCGGCTCCTACGAGCAGTACTTC. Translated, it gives CASSGQGGSYEQYF.

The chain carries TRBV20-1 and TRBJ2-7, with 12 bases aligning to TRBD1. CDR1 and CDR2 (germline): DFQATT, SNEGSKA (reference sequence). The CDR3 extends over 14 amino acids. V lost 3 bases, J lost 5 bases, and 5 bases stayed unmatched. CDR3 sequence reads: CSASPGQGAHEQYF. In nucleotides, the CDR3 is TGCAGTGCTAGTCCGGGACAGGGGGCACACGAGCAGTACTTC.

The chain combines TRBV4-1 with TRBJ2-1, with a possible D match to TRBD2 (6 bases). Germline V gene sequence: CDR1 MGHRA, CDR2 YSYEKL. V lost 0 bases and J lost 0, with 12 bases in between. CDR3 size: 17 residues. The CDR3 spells CASSQDNRGDSYNEQFF. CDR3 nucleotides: TGCGCCAGCAGCCAAGATAATCGCGGGGACTCCTACAATGAGCAGTTCTTC.

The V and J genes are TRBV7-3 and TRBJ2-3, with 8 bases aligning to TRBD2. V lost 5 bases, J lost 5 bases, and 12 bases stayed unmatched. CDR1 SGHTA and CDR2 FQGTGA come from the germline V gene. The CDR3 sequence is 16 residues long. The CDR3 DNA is TGTGCCAGCAGCCTGGTCGGGCGGGGGGTTTTAGATACGCAGTATTTT. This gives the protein CASSLVGRGVLDTQYF. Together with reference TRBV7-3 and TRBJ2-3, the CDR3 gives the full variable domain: GAGVSQTPSNKVTEKGKYVELRCDPISGHTALYWYRQSLGQGPEFLIYFQGTGAADDSGLPNDRFFAVRPEGSVSTLKIQRTERGDSAVYLCASSLVGRGVLDTQYFGPGTRLTVL.

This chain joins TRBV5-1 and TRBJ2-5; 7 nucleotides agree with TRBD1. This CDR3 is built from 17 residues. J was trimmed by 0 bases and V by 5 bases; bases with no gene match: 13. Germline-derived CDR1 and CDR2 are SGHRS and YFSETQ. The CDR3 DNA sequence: TGCGCCAGCAGGAAATCGGGGACAGCGAGAGACCAAGAGACCCAGTACTTC. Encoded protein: CASRKSGTARDQETQYF.

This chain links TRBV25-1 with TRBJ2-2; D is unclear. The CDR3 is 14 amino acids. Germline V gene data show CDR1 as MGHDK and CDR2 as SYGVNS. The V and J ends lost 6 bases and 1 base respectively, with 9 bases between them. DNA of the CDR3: TGTGCCAGCAGAAATAGGGAGAACACCGGGGAGCTGTTTTTT. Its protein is CASRNRENTGELFF. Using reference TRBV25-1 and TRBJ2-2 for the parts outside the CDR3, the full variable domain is EADIYQTPRYLVIGTGKKITLECSQTMGHDKMYWYQQDPGMELHLIHYSYGVNSTEKGDLSSESTVSRIRTEHFPLTLESARPSHTSQYLCASRNRENTGELFFGEGSRLTVL.

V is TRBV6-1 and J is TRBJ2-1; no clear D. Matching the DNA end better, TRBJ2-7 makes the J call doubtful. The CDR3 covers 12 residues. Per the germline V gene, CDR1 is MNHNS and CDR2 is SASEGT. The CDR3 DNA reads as TGTGCCAGCAATACACGCTACAACGAGCAGTACTTC. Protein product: CASNTRYNEQYF.

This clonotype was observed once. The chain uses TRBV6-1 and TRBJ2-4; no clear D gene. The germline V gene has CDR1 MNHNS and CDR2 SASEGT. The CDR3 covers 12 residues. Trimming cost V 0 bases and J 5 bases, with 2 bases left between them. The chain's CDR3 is CASSEAENIQYF. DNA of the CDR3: TGTGCCAGCAGTGAAGCGGAAAACATTCAGTACTTC.

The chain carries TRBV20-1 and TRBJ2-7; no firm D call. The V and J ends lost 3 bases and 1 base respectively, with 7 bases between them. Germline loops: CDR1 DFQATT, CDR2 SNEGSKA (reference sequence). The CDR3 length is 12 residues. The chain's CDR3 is CSARISSYEQYF. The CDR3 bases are TGCAGTGCTAGGATCAGTTCCTACGAGCAGTACTTC.

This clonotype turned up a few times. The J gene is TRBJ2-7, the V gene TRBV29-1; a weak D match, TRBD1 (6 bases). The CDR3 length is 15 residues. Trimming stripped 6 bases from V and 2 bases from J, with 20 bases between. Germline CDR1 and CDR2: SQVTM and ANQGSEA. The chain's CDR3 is CSVDKSAGVPYEQYF. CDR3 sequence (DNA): TGCAGCGTCGACAAGTCGGCAGGGGTTCCCTACGAGCAGTACTTC.

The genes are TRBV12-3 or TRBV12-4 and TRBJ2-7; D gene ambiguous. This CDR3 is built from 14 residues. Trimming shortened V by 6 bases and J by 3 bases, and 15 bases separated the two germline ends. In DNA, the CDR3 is TGTGCCAGCAGCCCCCCCATAAGGGTCTACGAGCAGTACTTC. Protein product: CASSPPIRVYEQYF.

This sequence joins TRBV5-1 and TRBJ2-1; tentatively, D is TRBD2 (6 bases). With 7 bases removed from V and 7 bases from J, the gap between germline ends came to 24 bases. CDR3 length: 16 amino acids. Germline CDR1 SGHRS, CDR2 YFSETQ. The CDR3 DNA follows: TGCGCCAGCGGCATAGGACTTCCTGCCGGGGGTAATGAGCAGTTCTTC. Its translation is CASGIGLPAGGNEQFF.

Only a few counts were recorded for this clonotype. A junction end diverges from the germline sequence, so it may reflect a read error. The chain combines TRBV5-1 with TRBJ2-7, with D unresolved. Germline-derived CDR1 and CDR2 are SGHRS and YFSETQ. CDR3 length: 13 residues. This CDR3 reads CASSYGSSYEQYF. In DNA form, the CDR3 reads TGTGCCAGCAGTTACGGGTCCTCCTACGAGCAGTACTTC. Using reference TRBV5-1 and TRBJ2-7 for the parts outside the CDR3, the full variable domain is KAGVTQTPRYLIKTRGQQVTLSCSPISGHRSVSWYQQTPGQGLQFLFEYFSETQRNKGNFPGRFSGRQFSNSRSEMNVSTLELGDSALYLCASSYGSSYEQYFGPGTRLTVT.

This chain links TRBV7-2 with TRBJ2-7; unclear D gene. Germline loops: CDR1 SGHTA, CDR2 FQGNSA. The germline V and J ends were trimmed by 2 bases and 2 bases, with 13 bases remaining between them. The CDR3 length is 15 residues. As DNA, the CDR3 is TGTGCCAGCAGCTTAACCCCAGTTGCGCCCTACGAGCAGTACTTC. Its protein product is CASSLTPVAPYEQYF.

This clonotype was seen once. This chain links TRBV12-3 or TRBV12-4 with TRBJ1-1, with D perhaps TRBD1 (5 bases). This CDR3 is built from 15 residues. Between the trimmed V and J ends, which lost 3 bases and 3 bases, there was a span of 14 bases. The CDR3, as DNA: TGTGCCAGCAGTTTGAGCCCAGGGCCGGACACTGAAGCTTTCTTT. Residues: CASSLSPGPDTEAFF.

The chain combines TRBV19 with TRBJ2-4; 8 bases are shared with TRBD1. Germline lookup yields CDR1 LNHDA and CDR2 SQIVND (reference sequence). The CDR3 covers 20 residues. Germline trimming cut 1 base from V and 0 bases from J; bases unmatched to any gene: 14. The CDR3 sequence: CASSIGEGRGRLVAKNIQYF. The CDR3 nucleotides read TGTGCCAGTAGTATAGGAGAGGGCAGGGGGCGCTTAGTAGCCAAAAACATTCAGTACTTC.

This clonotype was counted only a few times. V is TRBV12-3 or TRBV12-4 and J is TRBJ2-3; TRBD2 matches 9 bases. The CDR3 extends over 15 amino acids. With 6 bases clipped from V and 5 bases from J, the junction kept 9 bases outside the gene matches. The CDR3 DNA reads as TGTGCCAGCAGCCAGGGGCTAGCGGGATTAGATACGCAGTATTTT. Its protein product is CASSQGLAGLDTQYF.

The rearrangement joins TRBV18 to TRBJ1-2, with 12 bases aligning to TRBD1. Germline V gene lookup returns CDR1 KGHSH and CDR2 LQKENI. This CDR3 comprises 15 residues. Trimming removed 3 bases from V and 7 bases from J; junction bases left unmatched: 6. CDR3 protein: CASSPPGQGASGYTF. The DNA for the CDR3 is TGTGCCAGCTCACCGCCGGGACAGGGGGCGAGTGGCTACACCTTC.

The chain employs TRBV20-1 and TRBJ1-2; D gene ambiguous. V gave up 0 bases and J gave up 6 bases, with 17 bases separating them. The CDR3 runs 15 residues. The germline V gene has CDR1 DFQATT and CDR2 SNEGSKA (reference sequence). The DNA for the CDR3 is TGCAGTGCTAGAGACACGTCCCTGGATGGCCATGGCTACACCTTC. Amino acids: CSARDTSLDGHGYTF.

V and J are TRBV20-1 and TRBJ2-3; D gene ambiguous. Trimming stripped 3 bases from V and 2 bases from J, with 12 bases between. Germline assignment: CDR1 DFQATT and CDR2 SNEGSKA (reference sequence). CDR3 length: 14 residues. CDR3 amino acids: CSASSPGFTDTQYF. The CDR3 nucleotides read TGCAGTGCTAGCTCTCCTGGGTTCACAGATACGCAGTATTTT.

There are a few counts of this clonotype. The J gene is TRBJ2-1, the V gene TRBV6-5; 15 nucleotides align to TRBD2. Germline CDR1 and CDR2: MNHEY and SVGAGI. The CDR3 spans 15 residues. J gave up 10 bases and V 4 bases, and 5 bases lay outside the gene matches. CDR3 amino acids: CASSLRTSGGAEQFF. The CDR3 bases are TGTGCCAGCAGTTTGAGGACTAGCGGGGGGGCAGAGCAGTTCTTC.

In DNA form, the CDR3 reads TGTGCCAGCAGCATCACAGGGACCCGCGTTTTTAATACGCAGTATTTT. Its translation: CASSITGTRVFNTQYF. The chain recombines TRBV7-3 with TRBJ2-3, with TRBD1 as a possible D gene (6 bases). Trimming removed 5 bases from V and 7 bases from J, with 22 bases in between. This CDR3 contains 16 residues. The germline V gene encodes CDR1 SGHTA and CDR2 FQGTGA.

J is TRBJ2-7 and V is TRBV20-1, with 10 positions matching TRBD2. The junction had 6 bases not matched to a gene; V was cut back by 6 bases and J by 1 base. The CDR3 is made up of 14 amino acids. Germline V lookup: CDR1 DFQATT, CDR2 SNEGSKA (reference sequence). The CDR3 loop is CSAPGLAVSYEQYF. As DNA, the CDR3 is TGCAGTGCACCTGGACTAGCGGTATCCTACGAGCAGTACTTC.

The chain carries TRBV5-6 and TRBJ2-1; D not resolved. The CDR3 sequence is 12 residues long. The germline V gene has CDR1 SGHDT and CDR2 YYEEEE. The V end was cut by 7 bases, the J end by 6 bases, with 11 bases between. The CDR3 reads CASQLWGNEQFF. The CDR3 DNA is TGTGCCAGCCAACTCTGGGGCAATGAGCAGTTCTTC.

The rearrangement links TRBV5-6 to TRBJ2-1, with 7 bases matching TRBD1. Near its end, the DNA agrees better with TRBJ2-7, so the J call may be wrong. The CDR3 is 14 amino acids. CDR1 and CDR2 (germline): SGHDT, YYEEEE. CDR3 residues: CASSSQGVYNEQYF. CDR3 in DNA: TGTGCCAGCAGCTCGCAGGGGGTATACAATGAGCAGTACTTC.

CDR3 loop: CSAGLDGGYTF. CDR3 coding DNA: TGCAGTGCGGGGTTGGACGGCGGCTACACCTTC. The chain combines TRBV20-1 with TRBJ1-2; the D is unclear. The CDR3 has 11 residues. The V gene lost 6 bases and the J gene lost 8 bases, with 13 bases spanning the gap. The germline CDR1 and CDR2 sequences are DFQATT and SNEGSKA (reference sequence).

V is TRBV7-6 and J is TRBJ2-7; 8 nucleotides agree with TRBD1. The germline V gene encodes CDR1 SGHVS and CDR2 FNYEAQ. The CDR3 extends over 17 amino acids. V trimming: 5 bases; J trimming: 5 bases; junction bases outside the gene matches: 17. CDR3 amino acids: CASSRDAGGGLKDEQYF. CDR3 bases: TGTGCCAGCAGCCGAGACGCAGGGGGCGGTTTAAAGGACGAGCAGTACTTC.

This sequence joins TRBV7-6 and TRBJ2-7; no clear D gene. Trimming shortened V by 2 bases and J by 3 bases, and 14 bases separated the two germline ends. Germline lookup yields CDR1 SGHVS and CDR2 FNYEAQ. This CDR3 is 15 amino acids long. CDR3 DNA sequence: TGTGCCAGCAGCTTAAAGAATAGTGTGCTCTACGAGCAGTACTTC. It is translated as CASSLKNSVLYEQYF.